This TCR beta chain was obtained from a study of cytomegalovirus exposure and HLA in healthy donors. The V and J ends lost 1 base and 5 bases respectively, with 6 bases between them. Germline CDR1 is SGHTA and CDR2 is FQGNSA. The CDR3 contains 13 residues. Regarding this clone: The antigen remains undetermined.

The PCR was carried out with 60 Vbeta primers and 13 Jbeta primers. The assay was immunoSEQ multiplex PCR, and TCRdb's table has in-frame clones only and misses some. The sample contains over 150,000 clones, around 83% of which appear only once. Overall study results and limits: Researchers counted roughly 150 TCR beta chains as cytomegalovirus-associated. Cytomegalovirus status was reportedly diagnosed by the classifier with high specificity and sensitivity. A previous analysis found most TCR beta V segments productive roughly 90% or roughly 30% of the time.

The chain uses TRBV7-2 and TRBJ1-5; D is unclear. The receptor was derived from a man aged 45-60 years in good health and CMV-seronegative. Sequenced: PBMCs. The CDR3: CASSLVGDQPQHF. CDR3 nucleotides: TGTGCCAGCAGCTTAGTAGGAGATCAGCCCCAGCATTTT.